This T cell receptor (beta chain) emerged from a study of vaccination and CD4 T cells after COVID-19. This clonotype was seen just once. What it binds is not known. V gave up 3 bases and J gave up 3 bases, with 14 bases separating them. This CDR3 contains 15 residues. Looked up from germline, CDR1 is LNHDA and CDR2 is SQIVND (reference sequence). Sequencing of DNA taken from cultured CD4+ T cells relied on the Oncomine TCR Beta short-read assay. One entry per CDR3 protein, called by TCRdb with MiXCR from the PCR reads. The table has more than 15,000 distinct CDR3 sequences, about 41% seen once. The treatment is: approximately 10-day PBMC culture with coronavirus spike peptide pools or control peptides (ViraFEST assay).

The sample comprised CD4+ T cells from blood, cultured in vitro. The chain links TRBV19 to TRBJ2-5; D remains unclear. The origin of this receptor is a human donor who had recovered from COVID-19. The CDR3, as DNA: TGTGCCAGTAGTATTTCACCCCGGATAGAAGAGACCCAGTACTTC. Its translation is CASSISPRIEETQYF.